This T cell receptor beta chain was sequenced during a study of cytomegalovirus exposure and HLA in healthy donors. Study overall: The approximately 690 first-cohort repertoires and the 120 or so validation repertoires shared the same platform, a later analysis reported.

The trim removed 5 bases at V and 4 bases at J, leaving 5 bases unmatched. This CDR3 comprises 14 residues. Germline CDR1 reads MNHEY; CDR2 reads SMNVEV (reference sequence). Clones were sequenced by immunoSEQ multiplex PCR, and TCRdb holds only the in-frame ones, with some missing. The table has nearly 110,000 clones, less than 90% seen once. Study-wide findings and caveats: Whilst most TCR sequences proved rare, a subset of public TCRs occurred across many donors. Within the approximately 120 validation repertoires, first-cohort TCR clusters tended to co-occur, according to a later analysis. The study put under 200 TCR beta chains on its list as cytomegalovirus-associated.

With regard to this clone: The antigen is unknown.

Sequencing input: PBMCs. This sequence joins TRBV27 and TRBJ1-5; 7 bases map to TRBD1. This sequence was found in a woman aged 18 to 35 in good health and CMV-seropositive. As DNA, the CDR3 is TGTGCCAGCAGTCGACAGGGTAGTAATCAGCCCCAGCATTTT. Translating it yields CASSRQGSNQPQHF.